The 27 T cell receptor beta chains below come from one sample, sequenced in a study of neurological immune-mediated disorders. TCRdb redid the calling of the 5' RACE reads with MiXCR, one entry per CDR3 protein. The table lists tens of thousands of distinct CDR3 sequences, about a tenth of them singletons, with under 2% in the top ten. The sequenced sample was PBMCs. Receptors were obtained from a man aged 40-50 years in good health.

Note on this clonotype: Possible read error: a much larger clone is one base away. This chain uses TRBV10-3 with TRBJ2-1, with 14 bases aligning to TRBD2. CDR1 is ENHRY and CDR2 is SYGVKD in the germline V gene. This CDR3 spans 16 amino acids. The CDR3 region has the DNA TGTTCCATCAGTGGGACTAGCGGGAGCGCTTACAATGAGCAGTTCTTC. Translated: CSISGTSGSAYNEQFF.

This clonotype was detected only a few times. This chain links TRBV5-1 with TRBJ2-1; TRBD2 matches 10 bases. CDR3 length: 15 amino acids. Trimming removed 7 bases from V and 5 bases from J; junction bases left unmatched: 9. Germline CDR1 is SGHRS and CDR2 is YFSETQ. The CDR3 bases are TGCGCCAGCGCCATCACTAGCGGGACCCACAATGAGCAGTTCTTC. It codes for CASAITSGTHNEQFF.

This clonotype was seen at least ten times. The rearrangement uses TRBV7-2 and TRBJ1-6, with 11 bases lining up with TRBD1. Per germline, CDR1 SGHTA and CDR2 FQGNSA. CDR3 size: 16 residues. V dropped 5 bases and J dropped 7; count of bases not matched to a gene: 7. In nucleotides, the CDR3 is TGTGCCAGCAGCCCGGACAGGGGGCCGAGGAATTCACCCCTCCACTTT. Translated: CASSPDRGPRNSPLHF.

About this clonotype itself: Since no conserved phenylalanine or tryptophan closes the CDR3, a read error is the likely cause. This chain links TRBV7-9 with TRBJ2-5; D possibly corresponds to TRBD2 (5 bases). The CDR3 length is 14 residues. Germline V gene lookup returns CDR1 SEHNR and CDR2 FQNEAQ (reference sequence). Trimming removed 5 bases from V and 5 bases from J, with 15 bases in between. The CDR3 DNA is TGTGCCAGCAGCCCGGACGCGGGCGGGGAGACCCAGTACTGT. Protein: CASSPDAGGETQYC.

This clonotype was observed at least ten times. The V gene is TRBV7-2, the J gene TRBJ2-7; 7 nucleotides align to TRBD1. Looked up from germline, CDR1 is SGHTA and CDR2 is FQGNSA. This CDR3 spans 13 amino acids. With V trimmed by 6 bases and J by 1 base, 3 bases remained unmatched. CDR3 DNA: TGTGCCAGCAGACCAGGGGGATCCTACGAGCAGTACTTC. It is translated as CASRPGGSYEQYF.

This clonotype was seen at least ten times. The chain combines TRBV18 with TRBJ2-7; 7 bases line up with TRBD1. The J segment lost 6 bases and the V segment lost 6 bases, leaving 14 bases of the junction unmatched. The CDR3 is made up of 15 amino acids. Germline assignment: CDR1 KGHSH and CDR2 LQKENI. This CDR3 reads CASSPDRVEIGEQYF. CDR3 in DNA: TGTGCCAGCTCCCCTGACAGGGTAGAAATAGGCGAGCAGTACTTC.

This clonotype was found many times. J is TRBJ2-1 and V is TRBV5-1, with 7 bases that match TRBD1. This CDR3 is built from 13 residues. Germline lookup yields CDR1 SGHRS and CDR2 YFSETQ. Trimming removed 5 bases from V and 4 bases from J; junction bases left unmatched: 3. In DNA, the CDR3 is TGCGCCAGCAGGGGACAGATTTACAATGAGCAGTTCTTC. This sequence encodes CASRGQIYNEQFF.

This clonotype was seen repeatedly, ten times or more. The chain joins TRBV12-3 or TRBV12-4 to TRBJ1-5; no clear D gene. This CDR3 spans 12 amino acids. Trimming took 10 bases from V and 0 from J, leaving 7 bases between them. CDR3 residues: CATRLSNQPQHF. DNA for the CDR3: TGTGCCACCCGACTTAGCAATCAGCCCCAGCATTTT.

This clonotype was seen at least ten times. The chain combines TRBV2 with TRBJ2-5, with D possibly TRBD2 on 6 matching bases. This CDR3 has 15 residues. Germline values: CDR1 SNHLY, CDR2 FYNNEI. V lost 3 bases, J lost 1 base, and 12 bases lay in between. The DNA of the CDR3 is TGTGCCAGCAGTGACGCGGCGGGGTTCCAAGAGACCCAGTACTTC. Its translation is CASSDAAGFQETQYF.

This clonotype was seen ten or more times. In DNA, the CDR3 is TGTGCCTGGAGTGTAGGAGGGGAAGAAAAACTGTTTTTT. This translates into CAWSVGGEEKLFF. The chain is built from TRBV30 and TRBJ1-4; tentatively, D is TRBD1 (5 bases). In germline, CDR1 is GTSNPN, CDR2 SVGIG (reference sequence). V lost 0 bases and J lost 8, with 10 bases in between. The CDR3 has 13 amino acids. Supplemented by reference TRBV30 and TRBJ1-4, the full variable domain reads SQTIHQWPATLVQPVGSPLSLECTVEGTSNPNLYWYRQAAGRGLQLLFYSVGIGQISSEVPQNLSASRPQDRQFILSSKKLLLSDSGFYLCAWSVGGEEKLFFGSGTQLSVL.

Many counts were recorded for this clonotype. The gene calls are TRBV7-2 and TRBJ1-6; tentatively, D is TRBD1 (5 bases). The V end was cut by 5 bases, the J end by 0 bases, with 8 bases between. Germline assignment: CDR1 SGHTA and CDR2 FQGNSA. This CDR3 spans 15 amino acids. CDR3 region: CASSTDSSYNSPLHF. CDR3 nucleotides: TGTGCCAGCAGCACCGACAGCTCCTATAATTCACCCCTCCACTTT.

In this sample, this clonotype turned up many times. The chain couples TRBV12-3 or TRBV12-4 to TRBJ2-6; TRBD1 is a possible D gene (6 bases). CDR3 length: 15 residues. V was clipped by 9 bases and J by 0 bases, with 12 bases between them. The CDR3 nucleotides read TGTGCCAGTAGGGACACCCTCTCTGGGGCCAACGTCCTGACTTTC. Amino acid sequence: CASRDTLSGANVLTF.

This clonotype was counted many times. The chain carries TRBV29-1 and TRBJ2-7, with TRBD1 matching over 8 bases. After removal of 5 bases from V and 3 bases from J, the junction contained 3 bases not matched to a gene. The CDR3 contains 12 residues. CDR1 SQVTM and CDR2 ANQGSEA come from the germline V gene. The chain's CDR3 is CSVLGTGYEQYF. The CDR3 DNA sequence: TGCAGCGTTCTCGGGACAGGCTACGAGCAGTACTTC.

This clonotype was counted many times. The genes are TRBV7-2 and TRBJ2-7, with D possibly being TRBD2 (7 bases). V dropped 8 bases and J dropped 5 bases, with 19 bases sitting between them. The germline CDR1 and CDR2 sequences are SGHTA and FQGNSA. This CDR3 contains 14 residues. CDR3 nucleotides: TGTGCCAGCCGCTGGGGGGGCGGAGTGAACGAGCAGTACTTC. Amino acid sequence: CASRWGGGVNEQYF. Supplemented by reference TRBV7-2 and TRBJ2-7, the full variable domain reads GAGVSQSPSNKVTEKGKDVELRCDPISGHTALYWYRQSLGQGLEFLIYFQGNSAPDKSGLPSDRFSAERTGGSVSTLTIQRTQQEDSAVYLCASRWGGGVNEQYFGPGTRLTVT.

The sample holds many counts of this clonotype. V gene TRBV29-1 combines with J gene TRBJ2-2; weak D call: TRBD2 (6 bases). The CDR3 loop spans 15 amino acids. Trimming took 6 bases from V and 2 from J, leaving 16 bases between them. The germline V gene encodes CDR1 SQVTM and CDR2 ANQGSEA. This CDR3 reads CSVAYSGLNTGELFF. The CDR3 DNA follows: TGCAGCGTGGCATATAGCGGATTAAACACCGGGGAGCTGTTTTTT.

This clonotype has a count of ten or more. CDR3 loop: CASSRAARGEQFF. The CDR3, as DNA: TGTGCCAGCAGTCGAGCCGCCCGGGGAGAGCAGTTCTTC. The chain has TRBV2 and TRBJ2-1, with a possible D match to TRBD2 (5 bases). V dropped 5 bases and J dropped 10 bases, with 15 bases sitting between them. Germline lookup yields CDR1 SNHLY and CDR2 FYNNEI. The CDR3 is made up of 13 amino acids.

This clonotype was picked up many times. J is TRBJ2-1 and V is TRBV29-1; the D gene is possibly TRBD1 (6 bases). This CDR3 has 13 amino acids. CDR1 and CDR2 (germline): SQVTM, ANQGSEA. CDR3 amino acids: CTIGGAGRDEQFF. CDR3 DNA sequence: TGCACCATAGGGGGTGCGGGTCGGGATGAGCAGTTCTTC.

This clonotype has at least ten counts. The chain combines TRBV27 with TRBJ2-3; 10 bases fit TRBD1. V shed 2 bases, J shed 6 bases, and the junction held 5 bases outside the gene matches. The CDR3 totals 15 residues. The germline V gene encodes CDR1 MNHEY and CDR2 SMNVEV (reference sequence). The CDR3 reads CASSLIGTGEDTQYF. CDR3 DNA: TGTGCCAGCAGTTTAATCGGGACAGGGGAGGATACGCAGTATTTT.

The V gene is TRBV11-2, the J gene TRBJ2-1, with TRBD2 matching over 9 bases. This CDR3 region has 15 residues. Germline loops: CDR1 SGHAT, CDR2 FQNNGV. V gave up 7 bases and J gave up 1 base; unmatched junction bases: 5. CDR3 loop: CASTLTSGSYNEQFF. The CDR3 DNA is TGTGCCAGCACCCTAACTAGCGGGTCCTACAATGAGCAGTTCTTC. Full variable domain (missing parts from reference TRBV11-2 and TRBJ2-1): EAGVAQSPRYKIIEKRQSVAFWCNPISGHATLYWYQQILGQGPKLLIQFQNNGVVDDSQLPKDRFSAERLKGVDSTLKIQPAKLEDSAVYLCASTLTSGSYNEQFFGPGTRLTVL.

In this sample, this clonotype turned up many times. This rearrangement joins TRBV27 to TRBJ2-1; TRBD2 matches 12 bases. Looked up from germline, CDR1 is MNHEY and CDR2 is SMNVEV (reference sequence). J was trimmed by 8 bases and V by 5 bases; bases with no gene match: 10. CDR3 size: 16 residues. CDR3 sequence: CASSKQTGLAGYEQFF. The CDR3 nucleotides read TGTGCCAGCAGTAAACAAACGGGACTAGCGGGCTATGAGCAGTTCTTC.

The table lists this clonotype with many counts. V and J are TRBV5-1 and TRBJ1-1; D not resolved. The CDR3 spans 13 residues. The germline V gene has CDR1 SGHRS and CDR2 YFSETQ. The V and J ends lost 1 base and 2 bases respectively, with 6 bases between them. This chain's CDR3 is CASSLQLNTEAFF. In nucleotides, the CDR3 is TGCGCCAGCAGCTTGCAGCTAAACACTGAAGCTTTCTTT.

This clonotype was counted ten times or more. This chain joins TRBV5-1 and TRBJ2-5; TRBD2 aligns across 8 bases. Germline CDR1 SGHRS, CDR2 YFSETQ. CDR3 length equals 16 residues. V lost 4 bases to trimming and J lost 4 bases; unmatched junction nucleotides: 12. The CDR3 nucleotides are TGCGCCAGCAGCCCCCAGGGAGCGGGGGAAGGAGAGACCCAGTACTTC. Amino acid sequence: CASSPQGAGEGETQYF.

In its sample, this clonotype was seen a few times. The J gene is TRBJ2-1, the V gene TRBV7-3, with 11 bases fitting TRBD2. Trimming removed 5 bases from V and 4 bases from J; junction bases left unmatched: 10. Germline V CDR1 and CDR2: SGHTA, FQGTGA. This CDR3 has 17 residues. CDR3 DNA sequence: TGTGCCAGCAGCGTTACCTCCGGGACTAGCGGATACAATGAGCAGTTCTTC. Protein product: CASSVTSGTSGYNEQFF.

This clonotype occurred many times. The chain is built from TRBV10-3 and TRBJ2-7; 9 nucleotides match TRBD1. The germline CDR1 and CDR2 sequences are ENHRY and SYGVKD. CDR3 length equals 14 residues. Trimming cost V 6 bases and J 7 bases; bases outside gene matches: 10. CDR3 sequence (DNA): TGTGCCATCAGAACCGGGACAGGGTTTGTAGAGCAGTACTTC. It specifies CAIRTGTGFVEQYF.

The sample holds many counts of this clonotype. J is TRBJ1-1 and V is TRBV5-1; D unclear. The CDR3 is made up of 15 amino acids. V dropped 0 bases and J dropped 1 base, with 10 bases sitting between them. Germline V CDR1 and CDR2: SGHRS, YFSETQ. The CDR3 sequence: CASSLEHLGNTEAFF. The CDR3 DNA sequence: TGCGCCAGCAGCTTGGAACACCTGGGGAACACTGAAGCTTTCTTT.

There are many counts of this clonotype. The V gene is TRBV14, the J gene TRBJ1-4, with 7 nucleotides matching TRBD1. Germline-derived CDR1 and CDR2 are SGHDN and FVKESK. J lost 0 bases, V lost 5 bases, and 3 bases had no gene match. The CDR3 consists of 15 residues. This CDR3 reads CASSGTAATNEKLFF. The CDR3 DNA follows: TGTGCCAGCAGCGGGACAGCCGCAACTAATGAAAAACTGTTTTTT.

This clonotype was seen repeatedly, ten times or more. V is TRBV27 and J is TRBJ2-7; D is undetermined. The ends were cut back, 1 base at V and 3 bases at J, with 10 bases in the middle. Germline CDR1 and CDR2: MNHEY and SMNVEV (reference sequence). The CDR3 contains 14 residues. CDR3 nucleotide sequence: TGTGCCAGCAGTTTATTTGGCTCCTACTACGAGCAGTACTTC. As protein: CASSLFGSYYEQYF.